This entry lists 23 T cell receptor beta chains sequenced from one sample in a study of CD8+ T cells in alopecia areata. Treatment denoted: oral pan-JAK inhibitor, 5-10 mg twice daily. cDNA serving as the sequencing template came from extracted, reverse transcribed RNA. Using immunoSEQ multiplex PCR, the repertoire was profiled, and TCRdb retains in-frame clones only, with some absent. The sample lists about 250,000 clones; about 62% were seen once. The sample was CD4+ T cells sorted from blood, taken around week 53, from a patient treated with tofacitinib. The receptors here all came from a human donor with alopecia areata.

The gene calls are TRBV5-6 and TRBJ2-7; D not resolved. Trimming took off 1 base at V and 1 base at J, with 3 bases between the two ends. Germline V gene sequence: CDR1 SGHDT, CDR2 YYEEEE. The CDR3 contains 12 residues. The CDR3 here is CASSLKSYEQYF. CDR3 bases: TGTGCCAGCAGCTTGAAATCCTACGAGCAGTACTTC. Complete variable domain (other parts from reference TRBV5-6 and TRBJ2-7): DAGVTQSPTHLIKTRGQQVTLRCSPKSGHDTVSWYQQALGQGPQFIFQYYEEEERQRGNFPDRFSGHQFPNYSSELNVNALLLGDSALYLCASSLKSYEQYFGPGTRLTVT.

In nucleotides, the CDR3 is TGTGCCATCAGTGACGCCGTCAGGGGCAACTACGAGCAGTACTTC. It encodes CAISDAVRGNYEQYF. V and J are TRBV10-3 and TRBJ2-7; weak D call: TRBD1 (6 bases). Germline V gene lookup returns CDR1 ENHRY and CDR2 SYGVKD. V was clipped by 3 bases and J by 3 bases, with 15 bases between them. The CDR3 sequence is 15 residues long.

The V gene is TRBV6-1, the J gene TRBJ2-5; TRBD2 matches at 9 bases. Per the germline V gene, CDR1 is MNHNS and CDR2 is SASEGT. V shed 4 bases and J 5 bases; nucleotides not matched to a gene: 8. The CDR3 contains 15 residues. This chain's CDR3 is CASSAAGGPRETQYF. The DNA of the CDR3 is TGTGCCAGCAGTGCAGCGGGGGGCCCCCGGGAGACCCAGTACTTC.

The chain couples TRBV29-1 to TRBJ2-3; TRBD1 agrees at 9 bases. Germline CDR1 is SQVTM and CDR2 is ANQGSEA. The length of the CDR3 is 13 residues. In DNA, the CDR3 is TGCACCCAACGGGACAGGGAAACAGATACGCAGTATTTT. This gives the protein CTQRDRETDTQYF.

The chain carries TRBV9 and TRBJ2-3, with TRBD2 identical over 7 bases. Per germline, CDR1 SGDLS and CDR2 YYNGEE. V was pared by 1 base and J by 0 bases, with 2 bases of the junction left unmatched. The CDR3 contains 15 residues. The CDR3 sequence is CASSVREGSTDTQYF. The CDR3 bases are TGTGCCAGCAGCGTAAGGGAGGGGAGCACAGATACGCAGTATTTT.

CDR3 sequence (DNA): TGTGCCAGCAGCGTAGGAGACATGAACACCATATATTTT. It encodes CASSVGDMNTIYF. V and J are TRBV9 and TRBJ1-3, with D uncertain. Germline CDR1 SGDLS, CDR2 YYNGEE. The CDR3 consists of 13 residues. Trimming took 0 bases from V and 7 from J, leaving 8 bases between them. Looking up the rest from reference TRBV9 and TRBJ1-3 gives the full variable domain: DSGVTQTPKHLITATGQRVTLRCSPRSGDLSVYWYQQSLDQGLQFLIQYYNGEERAKGNILERFSAQQFPDLHSELNLSSLELGDSALYFCASSVGDMNTIYFGEGSWLTVV.

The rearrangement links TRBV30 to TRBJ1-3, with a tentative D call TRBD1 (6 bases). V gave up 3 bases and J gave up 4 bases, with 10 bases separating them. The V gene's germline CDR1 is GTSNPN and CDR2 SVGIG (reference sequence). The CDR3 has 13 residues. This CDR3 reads CAWRGDNGNTIYF. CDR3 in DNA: TGTGCCTGGAGAGGGGACAACGGAAACACCATATATTTT.

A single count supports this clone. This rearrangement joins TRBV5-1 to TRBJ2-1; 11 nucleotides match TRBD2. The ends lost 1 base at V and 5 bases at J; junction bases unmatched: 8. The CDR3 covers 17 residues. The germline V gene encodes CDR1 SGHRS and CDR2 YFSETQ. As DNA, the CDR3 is TGCGCCAGCAGCTTGAGGTCTACTAGCGGGAGAAACAATGAGCAGTTCTTC. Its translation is CASSLRSTSGRNNEQFF.

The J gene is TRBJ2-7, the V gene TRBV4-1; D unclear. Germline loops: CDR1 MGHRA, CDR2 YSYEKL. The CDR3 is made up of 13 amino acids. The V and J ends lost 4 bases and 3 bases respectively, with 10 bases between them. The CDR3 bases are TGCGCCAGCAGCCGAGACGTGGACTACGAGCAGTACTTC. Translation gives CASSRDVDYEQYF.

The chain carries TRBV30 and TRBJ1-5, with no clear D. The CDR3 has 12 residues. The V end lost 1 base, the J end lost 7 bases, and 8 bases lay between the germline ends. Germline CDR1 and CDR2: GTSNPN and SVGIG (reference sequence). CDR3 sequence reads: CAWSGGGQPQHF. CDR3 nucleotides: TGTGCCTGGAGTGGAGGAGGACAGCCCCAGCATTTT.

CDR3 sequence: CASSQEMQGYYGYTF. The CDR3 bases are TGTGCCAGCAGCCAAGAGATGCAGGGGTACTATGGCTACACCTTC. The chain joins TRBV4-2 to TRBJ1-2; tentatively, D is TRBD1 (6 bases). The V and J ends lost 0 bases and 3 bases respectively, with 11 bases between them. The CDR3 runs 15 residues. Germline V CDR1 and CDR2: LGHNA, YNFKEQ.

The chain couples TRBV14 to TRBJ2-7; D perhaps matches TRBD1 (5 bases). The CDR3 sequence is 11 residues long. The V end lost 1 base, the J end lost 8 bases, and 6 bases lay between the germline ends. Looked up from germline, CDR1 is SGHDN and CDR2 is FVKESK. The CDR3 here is CASSQVGQQYF. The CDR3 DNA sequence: TGTGCCAGCAGCCAAGTGGGGCAGCAGTACTTC.

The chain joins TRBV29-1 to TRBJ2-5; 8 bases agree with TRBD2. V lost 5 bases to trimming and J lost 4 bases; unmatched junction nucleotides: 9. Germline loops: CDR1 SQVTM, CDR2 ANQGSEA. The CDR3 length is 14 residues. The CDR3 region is CSVCQRGGPETQYF. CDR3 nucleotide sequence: TGCAGCGTTTGTCAACGGGGGGGGCCAGAGACCCAGTACTTC.

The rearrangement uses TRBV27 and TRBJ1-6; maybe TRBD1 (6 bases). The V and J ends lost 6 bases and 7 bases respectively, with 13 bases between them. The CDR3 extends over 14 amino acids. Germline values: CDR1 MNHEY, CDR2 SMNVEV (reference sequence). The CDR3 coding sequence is TGTGCCAGCAGCCAGGGGCAGAGAAATTCACCCCTCCACTTT. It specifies CASSQGQRNSPLHF.

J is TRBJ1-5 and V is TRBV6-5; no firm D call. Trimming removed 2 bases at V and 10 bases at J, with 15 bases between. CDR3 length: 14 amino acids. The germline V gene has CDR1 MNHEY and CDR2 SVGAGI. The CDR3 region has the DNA TGTGCCAGCAGTTACCAAGACGGCCGGGAACCCCAGCATTTT. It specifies CASSYQDGREPQHF.

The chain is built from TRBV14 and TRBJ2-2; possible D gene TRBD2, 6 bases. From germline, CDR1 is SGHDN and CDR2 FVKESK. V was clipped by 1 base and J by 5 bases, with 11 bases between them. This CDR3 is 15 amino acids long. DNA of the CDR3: TGTGCCAGCAGCCAAGTTCGTCTAGCGACCGGGGAGCTGTTTTTT. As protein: CASSQVRLATGELFF.

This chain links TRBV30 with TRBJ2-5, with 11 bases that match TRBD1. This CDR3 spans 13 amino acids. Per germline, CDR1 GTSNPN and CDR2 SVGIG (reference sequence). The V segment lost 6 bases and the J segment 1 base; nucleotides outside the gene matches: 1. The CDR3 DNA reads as TGTGCCTGCGGACAGGGGGCCCAAGAGACCCAGTACTTC. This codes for CACGQGAQETQYF. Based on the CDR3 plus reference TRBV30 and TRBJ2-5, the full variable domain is SQTIHQWPATLVQPVGSPLSLECTVEGTSNPNLYWYRQAAGRGLQLLFYSVGIGQISSEVPQNLSASRPQDRQFILSSKKLLLSDSGFYLCACGQGAQETQYFGPGTRLLVL.

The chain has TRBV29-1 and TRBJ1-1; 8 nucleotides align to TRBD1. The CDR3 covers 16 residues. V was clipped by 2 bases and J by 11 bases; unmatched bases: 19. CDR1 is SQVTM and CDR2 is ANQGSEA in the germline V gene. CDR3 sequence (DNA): TGCAGCGTTGAAATGTCCGACCTTGTACGGACAGGGAGGGCTTTCTTT. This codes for CSVEMSDLVRTGRAFF.

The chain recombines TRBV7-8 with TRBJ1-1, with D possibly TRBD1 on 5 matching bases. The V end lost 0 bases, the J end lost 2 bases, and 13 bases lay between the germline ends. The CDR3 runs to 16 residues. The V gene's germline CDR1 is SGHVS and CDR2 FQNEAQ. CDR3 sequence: CASSLAGGALNTEAFF. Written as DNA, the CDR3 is TGTGCCAGCAGCTTAGCGGGTGGGGCCCTAAACACTGAAGCTTTCTTT. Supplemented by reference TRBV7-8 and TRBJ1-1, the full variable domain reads GAGVSQSPRYKVAKRGQDVALRCDPISGHVSLFWYQQALGQGPEFLTYFQNEAQLDKSGLPSDRFFAERPEGSVSTLKIQRTQQEDSAVYLCASSLAGGALNTEAFFGQGTRLTVV.

CDR3 sequence reads: CASSYRQSSTDTQYF. CDR3 DNA: TGTGCCAGCAGCTATCGACAGTCTAGCACAGATACGCAGTATTTT. The rearrangement uses TRBV7-2 and TRBJ2-3; a weak D match, TRBD1 (5 bases). Looked up from germline, CDR1 is SGHTA and CDR2 is FQGNSA. The V end lost 4 bases, the J end lost 0 bases, and 11 bases lay between the germline ends. This CDR3 region has 15 residues.

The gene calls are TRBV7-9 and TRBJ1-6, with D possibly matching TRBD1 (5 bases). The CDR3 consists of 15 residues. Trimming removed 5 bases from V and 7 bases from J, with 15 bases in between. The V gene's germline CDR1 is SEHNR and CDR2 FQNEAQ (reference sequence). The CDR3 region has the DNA TGTGCCAGCAGCGCGTTTCTGGGGGAGAATTCACCCCTCCACTTT. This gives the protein CASSAFLGENSPLHF.

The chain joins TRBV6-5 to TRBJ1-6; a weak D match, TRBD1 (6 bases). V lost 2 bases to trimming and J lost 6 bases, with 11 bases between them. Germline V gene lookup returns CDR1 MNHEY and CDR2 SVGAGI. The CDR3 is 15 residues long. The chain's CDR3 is CASSYMGGGNSPLHF. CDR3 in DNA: TGTGCCAGCAGTTACATGGGGGGCGGTAATTCACCCCTCCACTTT.

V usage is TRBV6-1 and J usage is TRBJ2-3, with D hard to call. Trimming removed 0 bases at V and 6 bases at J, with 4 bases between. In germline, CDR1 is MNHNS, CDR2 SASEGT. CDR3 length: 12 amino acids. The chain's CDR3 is CASSEARDTQYF. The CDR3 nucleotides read TGTGCCAGCAGTGAAGCGCGGGATACGCAGTATTTT.